This T cell receptor beta chain was sequenced in a study of blood T cell repertoires in COVID-19. Overall study: From T cells, B-cell-depleted T cells, or PBMCs came the material, which was cDNA or gDNA.

In germline, CDR1 is KGHDR, CDR2 SFDVKD. With 3 bases removed from V and 6 bases from J, the gap between germline ends came to 11 bases. CDR3 length equals 14 residues. The data were produced by immunoSEQ multiplex PCR, yet TCRdb's version contains in-frame clones alone and is incomplete. Altogether roughly 110,000 clones are present, 70% to 90% being singletons, with the ten largest covering roughly 4.4%. The chain links TRBV24-1 to TRBJ2-1; a possible D gene is TRBD2 (6 bases). This TCR was recovered from a woman aged 45-59 years with acute or convalescent COVID-19. The sequenced sample consisted of peripheral blood. CDR3 in DNA: TGTGCCACCAGTGATCCCGCGGGAACCAATGAGCAGTTCTTC. Translating it yields CATSDPAGTNEQFF.